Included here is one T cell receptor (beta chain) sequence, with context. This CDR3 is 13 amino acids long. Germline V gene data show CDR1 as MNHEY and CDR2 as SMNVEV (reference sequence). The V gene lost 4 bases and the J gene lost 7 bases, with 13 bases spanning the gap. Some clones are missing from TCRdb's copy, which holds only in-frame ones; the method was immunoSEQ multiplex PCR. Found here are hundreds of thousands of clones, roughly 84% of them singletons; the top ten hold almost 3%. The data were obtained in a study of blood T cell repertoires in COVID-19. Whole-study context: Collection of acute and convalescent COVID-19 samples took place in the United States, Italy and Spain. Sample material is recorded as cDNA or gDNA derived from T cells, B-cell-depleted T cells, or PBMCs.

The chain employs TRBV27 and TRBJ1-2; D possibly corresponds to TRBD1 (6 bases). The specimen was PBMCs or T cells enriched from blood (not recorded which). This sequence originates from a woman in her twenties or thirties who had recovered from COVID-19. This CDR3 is CASSSDSLSGYTF. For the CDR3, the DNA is TGTGCCAGCAGTTCGGACAGTTTATCTGGCTACACCTTC.